These 27 T cell receptor beta chains were sequenced from one sample in a study of T cells expressing NK-cell markers. TCRdb re-called the 5' RACE reads and catalogs CDR3 proteins one per entry, DNA excluded. The sample table includes 150,000 to 180,000 distinct CDR3 sequences. Sequencing was carried out using blood T cells: a sorted CD56 or NKG2C T cell subset, CD4+ or CD8+ T cells, or bulk PBMC T cells (not recorded which). Every receptor here comes from a woman in her forties or fifties in good health.

The chain combines TRBV20-1 with TRBJ2-3; lacking DNA, the TRBD1 call made by TCRdb goes unchecked. This CDR3 is built from 14 residues. Germline V gene data show CDR1 as DFQATT and CDR2 as SNEGSKA (reference sequence). The CDR3 loop is CSARERGETDTQYF.

This CDR3 is CASSLIPLAYNEQFF. V usage is TRBV27 and J usage is TRBJ2-1. The CDR3 has 15 residues. Germline CDR1 reads MNHEY; CDR2 reads SMNVEV (reference sequence).

The V gene is TRBV24-1, the J gene TRBJ2-5; there is no DNA to check the TCRdb D call of TRBD2. CDR3 length: 16 residues. CDR1 KGHDR and CDR2 SFDVKD come from the germline V gene. CDR3 residues: CATSAQPSGRGETQYF.

The chain uses TRBV15 and TRBJ2-2; no DNA is available, so the TRBD1 call from TCRdb remains unchecked. The CDR3 is 17 amino acids. The V gene's germline CDR1 is LNHNV and CDR2 YYDKDF (reference sequence). CDR3 in amino acids: CATSGEGQGVGTGELFF.

The rearrangement uses TRBV5-5 and TRBJ1-1; checking the TCRdb D call of TRBD1 is not possible without DNA. Germline V gene lookup returns CDR1 SGHKS and CDR2 YYEKEE (reference sequence). The CDR3 length is 20 residues. CDR3 protein: CASSLGWGARMDQMNTEAFF.

The genes are TRBV7-6 and TRBJ2-3; with no DNA, the TCRdb D assignment of TRBD1 cannot be verified. The CDR3 runs 16 residues. Germline V CDR1 and CDR2: SGHVS, FNYEAQ. The chain's CDR3 is CASSFRSAGVTDTQYF.

The gene calls are TRBV24-1 and TRBJ2-1. CDR1 and CDR2 (germline): KGHDR, SFDVKD. The CDR3 is 13 residues long. CDR3 residues: CATSDRTYNEQFF.

This rearrangement joins TRBV7-9 to TRBJ2-7; TCRdb names TRBD1, which stays unverified in the absence of DNA. The CDR3 is 12 amino acids. CDR1 SEHNR and CDR2 FQNEAQ come from the germline V gene (reference sequence). The CDR3 sequence is CASSKPPGEQYF.

V and J are TRBV4-1 and TRBJ2-7. Germline loops: CDR1 MGHRA, CDR2 YSYEKL. The length of the CDR3 is 13 residues. The CDR3 spells CASSQGPAYEQYF.

The V call is TRBV20-1, the J call TRBJ2-1; TCRdb calls TRBD1, which cannot be checked without DNA. Germline values: CDR1 DFQATT, CDR2 SNEGSKA (reference sequence). The CDR3 contains 15 residues. This CDR3 reads CSANLRDRIYNEQFF.

The chain combines TRBV5-6 with TRBJ1-2; checking the TCRdb D call of TRBD1 is not possible without DNA. Germline assignment: CDR1 SGHDT and CDR2 YYEEEE. The CDR3 covers 14 residues. The CDR3 protein is CASKKWGQSYGYTF.

The chain is built from TRBV12-3 or TRBV12-4 and TRBJ2-3. The length of the CDR3 is 16 residues. CDR3 in amino acids: CASSLVGVSSTDTQYF.

The chain is built from TRBV11-1 and TRBJ1-1; without DNA, the TCRdb call of TRBD1 cannot be checked. This CDR3 comprises 13 residues. Germline V CDR1 and CDR2: SGHAT, FQDESV (reference sequence). CDR3 sequence reads: CASSSVRGTEAFF.

The chain combines TRBV27 with TRBJ1-2; TCRdb lists TRBD1, though no DNA is available to test this call. Germline CDR1 and CDR2: MNHEY and SMNVEV (reference sequence). This CDR3 is built from 16 residues. The CDR3 is CASSLDGGQGNYGYTF.

This chain connects TRBV20-1 to TRBJ2-1; TCRdb reports TRBD2, a call that lacks DNA to check it against. Germline CDR1 and CDR2: DFQATT and SNEGSKA (reference sequence). The CDR3 spans 19 residues. Here the CDR3 reads CSASPAGLAGGLSYNEQFF.

The CDR3 reads CASSQVPFPETQYF. The chain employs TRBV3-1 and TRBJ2-5. Per the germline V gene, CDR1 is LGHDT and CDR2 is YNNKEL (reference sequence). This CDR3 has 14 residues.

The chain joins TRBV7-9 to TRBJ2-1; TCRdb outputs TRBD2, but without DNA this stays unchecked. CDR1 is SEHNR, CDR2 FQNEAQ, per germline (reference sequence). The CDR3 covers 12 residues. The CDR3 sequence: CASSWEMGEQFF.

The chain carries TRBV6-5 and TRBJ2-3; TCRdb returns TRBD2, unconfirmable since there is no DNA. This CDR3 has 18 residues. The germline gives CDR1 MNHEY, CDR2 SVGAGI. The CDR3 here is CASSYTLAGGPMTDTQYF.

CDR3 sequence: CASSSTGTSGDNSYNEQFF. The chain uses TRBV5-1 and TRBJ2-1; TCRdb proposes TRBD2, but this gene call is untestable without DNA. Germline V CDR1 and CDR2: SGHRS, YFSETQ. The CDR3 length is 19 residues.

The V and J genes are TRBV4-1 and TRBJ2-6; absent DNA, TCRdb's TRBD1 call cannot be checked. The CDR3 totals 20 residues. Germline V gene sequence: CDR1 MGHRA, CDR2 YSYEKL. CDR3 region: CASSQLTGESPISGANVLTF.

The V call is TRBV15, the J call TRBJ2-3; TCRdb designates TRBD1, a call that cannot be tested without DNA. The germline CDR1 and CDR2 sequences are LNHNV and YYDKDF (reference sequence). CDR3 length equals 15 residues. The CDR3 loop reads CATRDNRDSTDTQYF.

The CDR3 sequence is CASSPGLDPFF. This rearrangement joins TRBV7-9 to TRBJ2-1; TCRdb returns TRBD2, unconfirmable since there is no DNA. In germline, CDR1 is SEHNR, CDR2 FQNEAQ (reference sequence). CDR3 length: 11 residues.

The rearrangement links TRBV5-6 to TRBJ2-2; TCRdb's D gene call, TRBD1, goes unchecked for lack of DNA. This CDR3 region has 15 residues. CDR1 and CDR2 from the germline V gene are SGHDT and YYEEEE. CDR3 protein: CASSFWTLNTGELFF.

The chain employs TRBV7-9 and TRBJ2-3; the TRBD2 assignment by TCRdb is unverifiable without DNA. Germline lookup yields CDR1 SEHNR and CDR2 FQNEAQ (reference sequence). This CDR3 has 13 amino acids. The CDR3 sequence is CASSLSGRDTQYF.

The chain links TRBV6-5 to TRBJ2-1; the TCRdb D gene call, TRBD1, has no DNA to confirm it. Per germline, CDR1 MNHEY and CDR2 SVGAGI. This CDR3 comprises 14 residues. CDR3 residues: CASSFGTQRGEQFF.

This chain joins TRBV14 and TRBJ2-1; TCRdb calls TRBD1, which cannot be checked without DNA. Germline CDR1 is SGHDN and CDR2 is FVKESK. This CDR3 is built from 14 residues. CDR3 protein: CASSQVAPGDGQFF.

The chain links TRBV5-5 to TRBJ2-5; TCRdb reports TRBD2, a call that lacks DNA to check it against. Germline loops: CDR1 SGHKS, CDR2 YYEKEE (reference sequence). This CDR3 comprises 15 residues. The CDR3 here is CASTQVSGSMETQYF.